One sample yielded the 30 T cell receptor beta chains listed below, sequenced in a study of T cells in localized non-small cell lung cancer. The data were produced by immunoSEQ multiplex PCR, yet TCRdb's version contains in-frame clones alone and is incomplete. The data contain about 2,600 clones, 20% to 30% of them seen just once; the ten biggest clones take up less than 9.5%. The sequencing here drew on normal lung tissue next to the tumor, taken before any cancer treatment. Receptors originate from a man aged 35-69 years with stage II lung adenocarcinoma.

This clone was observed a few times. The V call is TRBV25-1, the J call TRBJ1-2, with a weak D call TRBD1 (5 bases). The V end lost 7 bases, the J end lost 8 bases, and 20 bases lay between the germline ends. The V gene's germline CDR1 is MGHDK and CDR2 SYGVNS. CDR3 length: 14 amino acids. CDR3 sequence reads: CASNGGGGLGGYTF. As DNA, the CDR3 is TGTGCCAGCAATGGCGGGGGAGGGTTAGGAGGCTACACCTTC.

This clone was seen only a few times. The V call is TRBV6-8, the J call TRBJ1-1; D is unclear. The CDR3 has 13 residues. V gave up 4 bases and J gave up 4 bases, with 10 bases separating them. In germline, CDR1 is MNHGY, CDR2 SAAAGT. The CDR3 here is CASSFSRGTEAFF. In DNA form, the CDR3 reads TGTGCCAGCAGTTTTTCTCGCGGCACTGAAGCTTTCTTT.

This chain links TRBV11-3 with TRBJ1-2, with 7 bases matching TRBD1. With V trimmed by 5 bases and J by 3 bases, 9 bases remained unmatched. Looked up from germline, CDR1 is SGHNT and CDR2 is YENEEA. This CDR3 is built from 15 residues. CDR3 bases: TGTGCCAGCAGCCTCGGGACAGCGAATCACTATGGCTACACCTTC. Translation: CASSLGTANHYGYTF. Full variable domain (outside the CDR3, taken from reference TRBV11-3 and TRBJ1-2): EAGVVQSPRYKIIEKKQPVAFWCNPISGHNTLYWYLQNLGQGPELLIRYENEEAVDDSQLPKDRFSAERLKGVDSTLKIQPAELGDSAVYLCASSLGTANHYGYTFGSGTRLTVV.

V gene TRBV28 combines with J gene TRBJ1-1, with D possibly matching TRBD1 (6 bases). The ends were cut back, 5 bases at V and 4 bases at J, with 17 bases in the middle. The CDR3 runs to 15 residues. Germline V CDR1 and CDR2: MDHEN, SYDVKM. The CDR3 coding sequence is TGTGCCAGCAGTGCACACAGGGTCCGGGGCACTGAAGCTTTCTTT. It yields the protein CASSAHRVRGTEAFF. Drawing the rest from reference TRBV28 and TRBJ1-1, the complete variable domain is DVKVTQSSRYLVKRTGEKVFLECVQDMDHENMFWYRQDPGLGLRLIYFSYDVKMKEKGDIPEGYSVSREKKERFSLILESASTNQTSMYLCASSAHRVRGTEAFFGQGTRLTVV.

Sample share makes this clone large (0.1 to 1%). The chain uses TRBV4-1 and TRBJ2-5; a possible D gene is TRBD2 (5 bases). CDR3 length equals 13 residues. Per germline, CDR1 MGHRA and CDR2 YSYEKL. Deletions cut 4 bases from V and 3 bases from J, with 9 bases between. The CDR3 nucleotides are TGCGCCAGCAGCCCGGCCGGGGAAGAGACCCAGTACTTC. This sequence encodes CASSPAGEETQYF.

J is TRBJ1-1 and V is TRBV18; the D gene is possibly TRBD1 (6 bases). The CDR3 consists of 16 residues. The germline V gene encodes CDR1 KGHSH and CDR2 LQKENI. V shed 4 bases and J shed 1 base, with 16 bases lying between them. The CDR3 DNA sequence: TGTGCCAGCTCACGGCTAAGGGGGGGAGCGAACACTGAAGCTTTCTTT. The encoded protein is CASSRLRGGANTEAFF. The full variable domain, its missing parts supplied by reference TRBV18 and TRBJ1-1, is NAGVMQNPRHLVRRRGQEARLRCSPMKGHSHVYWYRQLPEEGLKFMVYLQKENIIDESGMPKERFSAEFPKEGPSILRIQQVVRGDSAAYFCASSRLRGGANTEAFFGQGTRLTVV.

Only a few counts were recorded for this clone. The DNA of the CDR3 is TGTGCCAGCAGCCTGGGGCCGACAGGGGTTGAGACCCAGTACTTC. Translated, it gives CASSLGPTGVETQYF. This chain joins TRBV11-3 and TRBJ2-5; 8 bases fit TRBD1. The J segment lost 5 bases and the V segment lost 5 bases, leaving 10 bases of the junction unmatched. Germline CDR1 and CDR2: SGHNT and YENEEA. This CDR3 has 15 amino acids.

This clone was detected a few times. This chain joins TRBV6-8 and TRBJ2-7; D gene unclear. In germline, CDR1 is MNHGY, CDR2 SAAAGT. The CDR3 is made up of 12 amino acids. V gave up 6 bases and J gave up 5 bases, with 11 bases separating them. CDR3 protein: CASRSSPDEQYF. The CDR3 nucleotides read TGTGCCAGCAGGTCGAGCCCCGACGAGCAGTACTTC.

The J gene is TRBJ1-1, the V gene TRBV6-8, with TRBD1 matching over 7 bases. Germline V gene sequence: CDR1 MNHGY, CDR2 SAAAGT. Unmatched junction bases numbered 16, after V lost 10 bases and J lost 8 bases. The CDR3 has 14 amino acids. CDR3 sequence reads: CATSDSRGLKEAFF. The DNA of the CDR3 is TGTGCCACCTCGGATTCTAGGGGGCTTAAAGAAGCTTTCTTT.

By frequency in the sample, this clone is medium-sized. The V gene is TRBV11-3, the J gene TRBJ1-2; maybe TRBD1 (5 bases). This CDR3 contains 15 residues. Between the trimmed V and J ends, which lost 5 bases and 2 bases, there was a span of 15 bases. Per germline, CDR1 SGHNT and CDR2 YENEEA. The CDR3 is CASSQVGGTNYGYTF. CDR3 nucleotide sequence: TGTGCCAGCAGCCAAGTCGGGGGAACAAACTATGGCTACACCTTC.

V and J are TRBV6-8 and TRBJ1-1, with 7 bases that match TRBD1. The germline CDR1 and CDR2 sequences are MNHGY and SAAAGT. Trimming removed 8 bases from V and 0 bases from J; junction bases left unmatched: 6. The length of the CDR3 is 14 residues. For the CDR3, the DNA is TGTGCCAGCCGGACAGGTCCCATGAACACTGAAGCTTTCTTT. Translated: CASRTGPMNTEAFF.

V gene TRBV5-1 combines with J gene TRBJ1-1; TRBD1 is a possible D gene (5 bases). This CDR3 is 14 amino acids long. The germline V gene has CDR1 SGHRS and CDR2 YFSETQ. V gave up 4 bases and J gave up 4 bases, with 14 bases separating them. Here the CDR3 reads CASSGGSGGTEAFF. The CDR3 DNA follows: TGCGCCAGCAGCGGTGGTTCTGGGGGCACTGAAGCTTTCTTT.

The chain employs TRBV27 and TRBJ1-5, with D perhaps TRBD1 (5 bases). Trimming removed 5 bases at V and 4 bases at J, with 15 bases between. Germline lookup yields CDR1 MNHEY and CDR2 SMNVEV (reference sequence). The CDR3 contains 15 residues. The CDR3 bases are TGTGCCAGCAGTCAGGGATGGGGTGGGAATCAGCCCCAGCATTTT. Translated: CASSQGWGGNQPQHF.

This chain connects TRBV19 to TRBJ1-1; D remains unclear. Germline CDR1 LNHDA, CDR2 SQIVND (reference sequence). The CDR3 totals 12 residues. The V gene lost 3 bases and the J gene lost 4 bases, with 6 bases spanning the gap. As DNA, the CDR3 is TGTGCCAGTAGTATGGGCCGCACTGAAGCTTTCTTT. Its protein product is CASSMGRTEAFF.

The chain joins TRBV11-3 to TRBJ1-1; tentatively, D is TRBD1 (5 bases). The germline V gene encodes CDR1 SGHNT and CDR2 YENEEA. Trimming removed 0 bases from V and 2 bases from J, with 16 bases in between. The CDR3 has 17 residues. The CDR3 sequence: CASSLDLPTDINTEAFF. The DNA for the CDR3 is TGTGCCAGCAGCTTAGACCTCCCGACAGATATAAACACTGAAGCTTTCTTT.

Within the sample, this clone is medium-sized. This CDR3 is CASSLEQGVAYGYTF. CDR3 DNA: TGTGCCAGCAGCTTGGAACAGGGGGTGGCCTATGGCTACACCTTC. The genes are TRBV11-3 and TRBJ1-2, with 8 bases matching TRBD1. The CDR3 has 15 residues. V lost 3 bases to trimming and J lost 4 bases; unmatched junction nucleotides: 7. From germline, CDR1 is SGHNT and CDR2 YENEEA.

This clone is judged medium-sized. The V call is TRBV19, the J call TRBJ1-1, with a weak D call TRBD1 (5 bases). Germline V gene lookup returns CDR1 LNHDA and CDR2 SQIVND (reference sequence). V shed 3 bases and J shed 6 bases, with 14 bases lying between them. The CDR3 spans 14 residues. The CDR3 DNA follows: TGTGCCAGTAGTATCGCGGTTACAGGTCCTGAAGCTTTCTTT. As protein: CASSIAVTGPEAFF.

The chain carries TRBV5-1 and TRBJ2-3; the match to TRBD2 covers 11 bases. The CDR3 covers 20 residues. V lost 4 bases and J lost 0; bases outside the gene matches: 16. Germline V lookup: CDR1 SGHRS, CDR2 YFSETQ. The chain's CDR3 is CASSLPLAGGGEHSTDTQYF. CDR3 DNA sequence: TGCGCCAGCAGCCTACCTCTAGCGGGGGGCGGAGAACATAGCACAGATACGCAGTATTTT.

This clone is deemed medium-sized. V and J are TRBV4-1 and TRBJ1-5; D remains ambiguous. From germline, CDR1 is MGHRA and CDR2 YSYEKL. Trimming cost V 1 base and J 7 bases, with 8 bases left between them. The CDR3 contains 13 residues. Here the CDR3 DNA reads TGCGCCAGCAGCCAAGGGATCCAACAGCCCCAGCATTTT. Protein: CASSQGIQQPQHF.

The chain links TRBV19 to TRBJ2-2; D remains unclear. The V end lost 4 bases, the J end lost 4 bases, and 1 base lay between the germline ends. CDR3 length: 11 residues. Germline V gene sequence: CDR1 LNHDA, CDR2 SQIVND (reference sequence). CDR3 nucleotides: TGTGCCAGTAGTAGCACCGGGGAGCTGTTTTTT. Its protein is CASSSTGELFF.

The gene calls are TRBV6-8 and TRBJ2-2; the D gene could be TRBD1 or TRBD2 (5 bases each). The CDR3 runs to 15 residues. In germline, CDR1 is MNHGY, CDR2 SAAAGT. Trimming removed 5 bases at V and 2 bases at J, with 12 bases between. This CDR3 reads CASSQGTVNTGELFF. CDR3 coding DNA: TGTGCCAGCAGTCAAGGGACGGTTAACACCGGGGAGCTGTTTTTT.

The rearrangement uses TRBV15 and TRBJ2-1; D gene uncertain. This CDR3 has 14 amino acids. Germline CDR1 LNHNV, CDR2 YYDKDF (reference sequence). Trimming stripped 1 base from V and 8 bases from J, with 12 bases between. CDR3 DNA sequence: TGTGCCACCAGCAGAGGAGGTCGCGGACATGAGCAGTTCTTC. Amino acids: CATSRGGRGHEQFF.

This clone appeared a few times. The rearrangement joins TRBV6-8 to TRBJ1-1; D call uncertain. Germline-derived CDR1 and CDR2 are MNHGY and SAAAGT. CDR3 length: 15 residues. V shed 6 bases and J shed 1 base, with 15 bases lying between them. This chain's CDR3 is CASRPSSDSNTEAFF. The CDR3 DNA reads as TGTGCCAGCAGACCGTCTTCGGACTCGAACACTGAAGCTTTCTTT.

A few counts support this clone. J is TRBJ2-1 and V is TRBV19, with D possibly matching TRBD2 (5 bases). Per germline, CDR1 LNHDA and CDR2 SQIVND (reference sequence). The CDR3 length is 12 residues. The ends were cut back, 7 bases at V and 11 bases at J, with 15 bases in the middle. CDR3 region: CASTSPGMKQFF. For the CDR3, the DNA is TGTGCCAGTACGAGCCCCGGGATGAAGCAGTTCTTC.

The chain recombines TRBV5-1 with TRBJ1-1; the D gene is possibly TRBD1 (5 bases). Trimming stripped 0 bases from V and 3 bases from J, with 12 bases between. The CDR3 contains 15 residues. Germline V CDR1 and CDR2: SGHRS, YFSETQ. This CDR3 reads CASSLEGHFDTEAFF. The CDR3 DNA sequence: TGCGCCAGCAGCTTGGAGGGGCATTTCGACACTGAAGCTTTCTTT.

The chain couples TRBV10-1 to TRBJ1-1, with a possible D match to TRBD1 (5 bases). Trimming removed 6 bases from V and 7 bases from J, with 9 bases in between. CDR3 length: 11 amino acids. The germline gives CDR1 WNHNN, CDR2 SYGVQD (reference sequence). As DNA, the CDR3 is TGCGCCAGCAGCGGGGGGAGTGAAGCTTTCTTT. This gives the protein CASSGGSEAFF.

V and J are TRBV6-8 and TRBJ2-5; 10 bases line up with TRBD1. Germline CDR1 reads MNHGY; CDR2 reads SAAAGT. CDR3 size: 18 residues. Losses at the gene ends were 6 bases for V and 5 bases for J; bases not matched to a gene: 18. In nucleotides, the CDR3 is TGTGCCAGCAGCCCCGCCGGGACAGGGGTATCGGGGAAGGAGACCCAGTACTTC. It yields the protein CASSPAGTGVSGKETQYF.

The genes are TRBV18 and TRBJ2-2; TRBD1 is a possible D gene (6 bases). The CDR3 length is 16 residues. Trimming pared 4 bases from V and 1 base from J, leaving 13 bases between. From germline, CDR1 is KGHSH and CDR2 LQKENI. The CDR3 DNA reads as TGTGCCAGCTCACAGGGACACCAGGGGAACACCGGGGAGCTGTTTTTT. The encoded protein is CASSQGHQGNTGELFF. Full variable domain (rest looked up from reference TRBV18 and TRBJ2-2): NAGVMQNPRHLVRRRGQEARLRCSPMKGHSHVYWYRQLPEEGLKFMVYLQKENIIDESGMPKERFSAEFPKEGPSILRIQQVVRGDSAAYFCASSQGHQGNTGELFFGEGSRLTVL.

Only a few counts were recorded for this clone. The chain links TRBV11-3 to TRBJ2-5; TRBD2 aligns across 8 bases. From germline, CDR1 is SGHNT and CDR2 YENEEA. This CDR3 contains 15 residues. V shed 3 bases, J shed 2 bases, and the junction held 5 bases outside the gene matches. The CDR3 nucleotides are TGTGCCAGCAGCTTGGTAGCGGGGACACAAGAGACCCAGTACTTC. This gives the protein CASSLVAGTQETQYF.

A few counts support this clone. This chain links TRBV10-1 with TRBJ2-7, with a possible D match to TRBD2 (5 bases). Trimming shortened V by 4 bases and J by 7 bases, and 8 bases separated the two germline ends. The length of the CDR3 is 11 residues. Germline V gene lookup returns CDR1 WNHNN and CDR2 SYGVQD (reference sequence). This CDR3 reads CASSGGGEQYF. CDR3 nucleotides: TGCGCCAGCAGTGGAGGAGGAGAGCAGTACTTC.